The source of this T cell receptor beta chain is a study of blood T cell repertoires in COVID-19 (dated by TCRdb to the early 2020s). With respect to the entire study: Collaborator samples came from the United States, Italy and Spain and covered acute and convalescent phases of COVID-19. The prospective study material was composed of cDNA or gDNA derived from T cells, B-cell-depleted T cells, or PBMCs. Subjects who had been exposed to COVID-19, were actively infected with it, or had recovered from it provided the deeply sampled blood TCRbeta repertoires that made up the dataset. The repertoires were released in a freely available public database meant as a resource for research on the immune response to SARS-CoV-2. Samples were obtained from the ongoing ImmuneRACE study (first 160 participants) and from approximately 1,200 subjects provided by 6 global collaborators. Nearly every sample came with metadata listing a de-identified subject ID, COVID-19 status, age in years and sex. Where available, HLA class I and class II types were taken from metadata supplied by the sample provider and were not determined by assay-based typing.

As concerns this clone: The specificity of this receptor is unknown. Within one base of it there is no much larger clone, and no base qualities were kept.

From the germline V gene (reference sequence), CDR1 is LNHDA and CDR2 is SQIVND. The CDR3 numbers 15 residues from cysteine through phenylalanine. Here the CDR3 DNA is all that survives: 45 bases in frame from base 1. The junction shows trimming of 1 base on V and 5 bases on J, plus 14 bases between the germline ends. Whole blood was collected in K2EDTA tubes by collaborating institutions according to the institutions' own protocols. Collaborator samples were shipped for TCRbeta analysis as frozen whole blood, isolated PBMCs, or DNA extracted from either sample type. TCRbeta CDR3 regions were amplified from genomic DNA by means of the immunoSEQ Assay, a bias-controlled multiplex PCR. In the original analysis: The number of nucleated cells in each sample was estimated from the amplification of reference gene primers within the assay. To quantify the absolute abundance of each unique TCRbeta CDR3 rearrangement, sequence reads were collapsed and filtered. For each sample, productive Simpson clonality was calculated as the square root of Simpson's diversity index across productive rearrangements. TCRdb retrieved this table from immuneACCESS and kept in-frame rearrangements only. Not all clones are present; in checked studies, unresolved V genes account for under half, and no reason is known for the remainder. The V and J calls and clone size come from that table; D and trimming were worked out from the DNA. This sample comprises some 200,000 clones, around 83% of them detected only once. Clones ranked in the top ten supply under 7.5% of the sample.

Summary of the overall study and its limitations: How much clinical and demographic metadata was included differed by source and by participant, and the metadata was provided uncurated.

Sequenced input: peripheral blood. The clonotype comes from a middle-aged woman with acute or convalescent COVID-19. The chain joins TRBV19 to TRBJ1-1, with the D gene too uncertain to name. The DNA reads TGTGCCAGTAGTATAGGGAACTCGGGTGGGACTGAAGCTTTCTTT. This sequence encodes CASSIGNSGGTEAFF. Reference TRBV19 and TRBJ1-1 proteins supply the regions before and after the CDR3; the full variable domain is: DGGITQSPKYLFRKEGQNVTLSCEQNLNHDAMYWYRQDPGQGLRLIYYSQIVNDFQKGDIAEGYSVSREKKESFPLTVTSAQKNPTAFYLCASSIGNSGGTEAFFGQGTRLTVV.